This passage covers 12 T cell receptor beta chains from one sample sequenced in a study of blood T cells in healthy people across ages (dated by TCRdb to about 2015). The protocol used for the library was 5' RACE. Sequencing was performed on an Illumina HiSeq 2500. A second PCR of about 6 to 11 cycles was performed with a sample-barcoded 5' primer and a J-beta primer mix. TCRdb trimmed public reads at Q25 via fastp, called clones via MiXCR and kept in-frame beta chains. Here each entry gathers all rows of one CDR3 protein and keeps the most common genes and DNA. The sample yields hundreds of thousands of distinct CDR3 sequences; more than 20% were counted once. Clones ranked in the top ten supply around 10% of the sample. These data were also reused for a study on T cells of mothers and their children.

Source material: blood. The receptors derive from a boy younger than 18 in good health.

This clonotype was counted only a few times. The chain employs TRBV29-1 and TRBJ2-7; D is perhaps TRBD2 (6 bases). V lost 4 bases and J 1 base, leaving 11 bases between the germline ends. Germline V gives CDR1 SQVTM, CDR2 ANQGSEA. This CDR3 region has 13 residues. The CDR3 loop reads CSVVGGASYEQYF. The DNA of the CDR3 is TGCAGCGTTGTCGGGGGAGCTTCCTACGAGCAGTACTTC.

This clonotype was picked up a small number of times. The chain carries TRBV27 and TRBJ2-3, with 7 nucleotides matching TRBD2. The CDR3 spans 15 residues. Trimming cost V 9 bases and J 5 bases; bases outside gene matches: 14. Germline V CDR1 and CDR2: MNHEY, SMNVEV (reference sequence). The DNA of the CDR3 is TGTGCCAGTCTAACCGCGACTAGCTCCAGAGATACGCAGTATTTT. Translating gives CASLTATSSRDTQYF.

Turning to this clonotype: Relative to the germline gene, one junction end is altered; a read error may explain this. The chain employs TRBV4-3 and TRBJ1-1, with TRBD1 as a possible D gene (6 bases). CDR1 is LGHNA, CDR2 YSLEER, per germline. The CDR3 runs 16 residues. This CDR3 reads CASSQGWGAKDTEAFF. The CDR3 DNA is TGCGCCAGCAGCCAGGGATGGGGGGCGAAGGACACTGAAGCCTTCTTT.

This rearrangement joins TRBV9 to TRBJ2-5; D unclear. Trimming removed 0 bases at V and 2 bases at J, with 17 bases between. The CDR3 covers 17 residues. Per germline, CDR1 SGDLS and CDR2 YYNGEE. CDR3 loop: CASSVAETGDLQETQYF. As DNA, the CDR3 is TGTGCCAGCAGCGTAGCTGAAACGGGTGATCTACAAGAGACCCAGTACTTC.

The V call is TRBV27, the J call TRBJ2-1, with 16 bases fitting TRBD2. CDR1 is MNHEY and CDR2 is SMNVEV in the germline V gene (reference sequence). The CDR3 is 19 residues long. Trimming at V came to 4 bases and at J to 2 bases, leaving 8 bases not matched to a gene. The chain's CDR3 is CASSSEGLAGGGPYNEQFF. In nucleotides, the CDR3 is TGTGCCAGCAGTTCCGAGGGACTAGCGGGAGGGGGGCCCTACAATGAGCAGTTCTTC.

The V and J genes are TRBV6-2 or TRBV6-3 and TRBJ2-1; 9 bases map to TRBD2. CDR3 length: 14 amino acids. Germline V gene data show CDR1 as MNHEY and CDR2 as SVGEGT. The ends lost 7 bases at V and 7 bases at J; junction bases unmatched: 8. In DNA form, the CDR3 reads TGTGCCAGCACCCTACTAGCGGGTGAGAATGAGCAGTTCTTC. Encoded protein: CASTLLAGENEQFF.

The rearrangement joins TRBV5-6 to TRBJ2-7; D is uncertain. There are 11 residues in the CDR3. Germline lookup yields CDR1 SGHDT and CDR2 YYEEEE. Trimming took 2 bases from V and 6 from J, leaving 6 bases between them. Here the CDR3 reads CASSFNSEQYF. The DNA for the CDR3 is TGTGCCAGCAGCTTTAATAGCGAGCAGTACTTC.

This clonotype was observed many times. This chain joins TRBV6-6 and TRBJ2-1; either TRBD1 or TRBD2 may supply D (5 bases each). V dropped 2 bases and J dropped 9 bases, with 8 bases sitting between them. Germline-derived CDR1 and CDR2 are MNHNY and SVGAGI (reference sequence). This CDR3 region has 12 residues. CDR3 region: CASSYGGSEQFF. In DNA form, the CDR3 reads TGTGCCAGCAGTTACGGGGGTAGTGAGCAGTTCTTC.

The CDR3 protein is CASTAGTEAFYNEQFF. The CDR3 DNA follows: TGTGCCAGCACCGCCGGGACAGAAGCCTTCTACAATGAGCAGTTCTTC. The chain joins TRBV2 to TRBJ2-1, with 7 positions matching TRBD1. CDR1 and CDR2 (germline): SNHLY, FYNNEI. Trimming removed 7 bases from V and 3 bases from J; junction bases left unmatched: 12. The CDR3 runs to 16 residues.

This clonotype was counted only a few times. The DNA of the CDR3 is TGCAGTGCTAGAACTCGGACTAGCGGGGGGGGGTTTTACGAGCAGTACTTC. As protein: CSARTRTSGGGFYEQYF. This chain links TRBV20-1 with TRBJ2-7, with 15 bases aligning to TRBD2. Germline CDR1 reads DFQATT; CDR2 reads SNEGSKA (reference sequence). V dropped 2 bases and J dropped 4; count of bases not matched to a gene: 9. The CDR3 loop spans 17 amino acids.

The V call is TRBV5-1, the J call TRBJ1-1, with D possibly being TRBD1 (6 bases). V was trimmed by 3 bases and J by 0 bases, leaving 15 bases between them. The CDR3 runs 16 residues. Germline V gene data show CDR1 as SGHRS and CDR2 as YFSETQ. CDR3: CASSSATGEMNTEAFF. Here the CDR3 DNA reads TGCGCCAGCAGCTCCGCGACAGGAGAGATGAACACTGAAGCTTTCTTT.

The chain has TRBV7-9 and TRBJ2-7; 11 bases map to TRBD1. The V segment lost 5 bases and the J segment 5 bases; nucleotides outside the gene matches: 8. There are 15 residues in the CDR3. The germline gives CDR1 SEHNR, CDR2 FQNEAQ (reference sequence). The CDR3 sequence: CASSPWTGGLNEQYF. CDR3 coding DNA: TGTGCCAGCAGCCCATGGACAGGGGGCCTGAACGAGCAGTACTTC.